This TCR beta chain was identified in a study of blood T cell repertoires in COVID-19. Sequencing was performed with immunoSEQ multiplex PCR; in TCRdb, only in-frame clones are kept and a portion is missing. The data contain 300,000 or so clones, just under 90% of them singletons. CDR1 and CDR2 (germline): MGHRA, YSYEKL. The CDR3 extends over 19 amino acids. The V end was cut by 3 bases, the J end by 3 bases, with 25 bases between. This clone was picked up one time. This receptor was identified in a woman aged 45-65 years who had been exposed to COVID-19. The chain uses TRBV4-1 and TRBJ2-3, with D possibly matching TRBD2 (5 bases). The sample taken for sequencing was PBMCs or T cells enriched from blood (not recorded which). CDR3 residues: CASSHGSSGSPQATDTQYF. For the CDR3, the DNA is TGCGCCAGCAGCCACGGATCTTCGGGGAGCCCGCAGGCGACAGATACGCAGTATTTT.